This TCR beta chain was obtained from a study of technical replicates of blood from a few donors. The repertoire was sequenced with immunoSEQ multiplex PCR; TCRdb's copy has only in-frame clones and lacks some. This sample yields under 85,000 clones, of which 90% to 95% are seen a single time; approximately 0.22% belongs to the top ten. The CDR3 extends over 18 amino acids. The germline V gene has CDR1 MDHEN and CDR2 SYDVKM. V was shortened by 5 bases and J by 1 base, with 18 bases between the two germline ends. The V gene is TRBV28, the J gene TRBJ2-6; D possibly corresponds to TRBD2 (6 bases). The TCR originated in a human donor in good health. Sequencing was carried out using T cells isolated from PBMCs. The CDR3 DNA follows: TGTGCCAGCAGTCCCCGCGGGGACGGGATTTCTGGGGCCAACGTCCTGACTTTC. Its translation: CASSPRGDGISGANVLTF.